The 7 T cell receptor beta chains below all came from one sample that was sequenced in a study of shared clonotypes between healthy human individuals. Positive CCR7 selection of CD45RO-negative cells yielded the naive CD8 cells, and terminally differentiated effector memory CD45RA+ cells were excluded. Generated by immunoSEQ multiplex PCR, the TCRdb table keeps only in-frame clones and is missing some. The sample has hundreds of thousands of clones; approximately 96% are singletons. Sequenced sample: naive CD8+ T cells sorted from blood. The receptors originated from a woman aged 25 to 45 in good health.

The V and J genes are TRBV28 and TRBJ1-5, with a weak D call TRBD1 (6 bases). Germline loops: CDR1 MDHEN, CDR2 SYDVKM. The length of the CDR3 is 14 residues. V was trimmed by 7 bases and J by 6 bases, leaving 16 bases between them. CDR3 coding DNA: TGTGCCAGCACCTTACAGGGCCAGGGTCAGCCCCAGCATTTT. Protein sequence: CASTLQGQGQPQHF.

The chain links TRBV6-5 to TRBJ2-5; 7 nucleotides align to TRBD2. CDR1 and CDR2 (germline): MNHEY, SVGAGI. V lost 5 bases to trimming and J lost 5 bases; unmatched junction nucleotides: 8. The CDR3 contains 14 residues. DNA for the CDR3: TGTGCCAGCAGTCAATTCACTAGCGAGGAGACCCAGTACTTC. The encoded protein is CASSQFTSEETQYF.

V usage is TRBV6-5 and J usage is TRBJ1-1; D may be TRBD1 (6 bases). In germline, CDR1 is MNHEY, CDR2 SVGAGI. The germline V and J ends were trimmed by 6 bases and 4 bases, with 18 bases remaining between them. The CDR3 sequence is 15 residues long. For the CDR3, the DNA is TGTGCCAGCAGCCCCTCACAGGGTTTGCGCACTGAAGCTTTCTTT. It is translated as CASSPSQGLRTEAFF.

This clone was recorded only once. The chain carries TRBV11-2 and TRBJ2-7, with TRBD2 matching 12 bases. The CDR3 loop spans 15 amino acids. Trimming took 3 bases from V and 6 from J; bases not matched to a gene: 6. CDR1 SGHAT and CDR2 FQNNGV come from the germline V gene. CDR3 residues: CASSFLAGGPGEQYF. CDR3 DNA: TGTGCCAGCAGCTTTCTAGCGGGAGGGCCTGGCGAGCAGTACTTC.

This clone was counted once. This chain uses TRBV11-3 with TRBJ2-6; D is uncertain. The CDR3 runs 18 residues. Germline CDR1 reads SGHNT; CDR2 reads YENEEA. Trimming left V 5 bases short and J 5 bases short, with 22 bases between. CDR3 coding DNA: TGTGCCAGCAGCAGGAGTTTATCTCGACAAAGTCGGGCCAACGTCCTGACTTTC. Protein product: CASSRSLSRQSRANVLTF.

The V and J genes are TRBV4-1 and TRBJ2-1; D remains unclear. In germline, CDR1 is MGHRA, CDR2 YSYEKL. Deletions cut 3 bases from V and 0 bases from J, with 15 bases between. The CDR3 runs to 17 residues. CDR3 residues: CASSHLLSGDSYNEQFF. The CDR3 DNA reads TGCGCCAGCAGCCACCTCCTGAGTGGGGACTCCTACAATGAGCAGTTCTTC.

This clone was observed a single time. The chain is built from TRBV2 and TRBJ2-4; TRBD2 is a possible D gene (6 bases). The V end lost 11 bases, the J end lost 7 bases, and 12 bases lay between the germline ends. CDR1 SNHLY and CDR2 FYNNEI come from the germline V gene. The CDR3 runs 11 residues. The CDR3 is CALRRGNIQYF. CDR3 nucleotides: TGTGCCTTACGGAGGGGCAACATTCAGTACTTC.